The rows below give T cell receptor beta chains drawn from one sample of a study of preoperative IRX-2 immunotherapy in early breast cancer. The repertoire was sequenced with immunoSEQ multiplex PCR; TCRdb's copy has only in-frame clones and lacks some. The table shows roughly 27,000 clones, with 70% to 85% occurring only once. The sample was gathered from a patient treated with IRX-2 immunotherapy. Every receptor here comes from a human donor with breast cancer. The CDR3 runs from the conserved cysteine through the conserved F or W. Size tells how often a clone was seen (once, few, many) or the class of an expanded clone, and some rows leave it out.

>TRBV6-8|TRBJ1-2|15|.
CASRRAGPANYGYTF
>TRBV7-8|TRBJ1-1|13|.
CASSSQANTEAFF
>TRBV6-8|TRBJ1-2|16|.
CASSSRTGGANYGYTF
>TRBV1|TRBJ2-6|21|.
CASSQTHLGGKLASGANVLTF
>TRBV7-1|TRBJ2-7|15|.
CASSLFSGARYEQYF
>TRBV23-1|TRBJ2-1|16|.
CASSQVGDRRMDEQFF
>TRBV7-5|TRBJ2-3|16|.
CASRGRVDTGPDTQYF
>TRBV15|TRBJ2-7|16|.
CATSTGRLAGSYEQYF
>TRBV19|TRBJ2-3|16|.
CASSTTRAGWTDTQYF
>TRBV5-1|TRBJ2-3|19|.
CASSFQGLSSGRARDTQYF
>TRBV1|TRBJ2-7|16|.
CASSQADLGTLYEQYF
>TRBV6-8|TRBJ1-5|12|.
CASYRYGQPQHF
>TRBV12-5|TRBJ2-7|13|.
CASGPGQGYEQYF
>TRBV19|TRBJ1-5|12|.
CASSIREQPQHF
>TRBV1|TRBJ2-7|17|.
CASSQDLGGFTAYEQYF
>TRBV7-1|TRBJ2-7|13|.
CASSGDLTYEQYF
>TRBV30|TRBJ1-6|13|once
CAWGQGARSPLHF
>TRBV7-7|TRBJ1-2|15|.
CASNPTGTGDYGYTF
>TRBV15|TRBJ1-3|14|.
CATSPRRLGNTIYF
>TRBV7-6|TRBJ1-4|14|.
CASSVPPPNEKLFF
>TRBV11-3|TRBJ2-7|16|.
CASSSQAGEGVGEQYF
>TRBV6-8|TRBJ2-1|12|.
CASSSSRVEQFF
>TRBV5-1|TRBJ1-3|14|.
CASRPDSSRDTIYF